This T cell receptor beta chain was recovered during a study of Graves' ophthalmopathy and Graves' hyperthyroidism (dated by TCRdb to 2017 to 2018). For context, the study as a whole: Peripheral blood was collected at initial diagnosis, prior to any treatment. The study used TCR beta repertoire signatures to distinguish Graves' ophthalmopathy from Graves' hyperthyroidism and to predict progression to ophthalmopathy. In total, some 130 blood samples were TCR-sequenced: some 40 ophthalmopathy, roughly 77 hyperthyroidism and approximately 17 hyperthyroidism-to-ophthalmopathy patients. To explore V-J signatures that distinguish ophthalmopathy from hyperthyroidism, a discovery set of around 100 patients was enrolled, made up of some 41 with ophthalmopathy and fewer than 60 with stable hyperthyroidism. An independent validation cohort comprised roughly 20 hyperthyroidism patients and about 16 patients who later progressed from hyperthyroidism to ophthalmopathy. In over 5 hyperthyroidism patients, the T-cell repertoire of thyroid tissue was compared with the T-cell repertoire of blood. Following sample collection, hyperthyroidism patients were given methimazole at a starting dose of 30 mg daily, and ophthalmopathy patients were given high-dose intravenous methylprednisolone. For training and testing, the 100 or so patients in the discovery cohort were randomly divided in a 7:3 ratio. Findings and caveats that apply to the study as a whole: In cross-validation, the 13-signature model distinguished ophthalmopathy from stable hyperthyroidism with roughly 90% sensitivity and 81% to 83% specificity, and in the test set the corresponding values were roughly 80% and 76%. Among expanded thyroid clonotypes with frequency above 0.001, most also showed up in blood, which suggests that blood repertoires may reflect the thyroid immune response. No statistical method was used to set the sample size in advance, and the investigators knew which group each participant was assigned to. In validation, the model predicted ophthalmopathy progression with 70.59% sensitivity and around 72% specificity; fewer than 15 predicted patients were CT-confirmed with GO in a median of around 6 months.

Patients with ophthalmopathy had moderately to severely active disease, with a Clinical Activity Score of 3 or more, a NOSPECS grade of 4 or more, and a disease duration of less than 3 months. Patients with other autoimmune diseases, uncontrolled infections, pregnancy or lactation were excluded from the study. Diagnosis relied on clinical symptoms, serum thyroxine, TRAb, thyroid ultrasound and orbital computed tomography. Using Ficoll-Paque density gradient centrifugation, PBMCs were isolated from 9.5 to 10 ml of fresh peripheral blood. Total RNA was extracted with Trizol reagent and quality-checked on an Agilent 2100 Bioanalyzer. For repertoire sequencing, the TCR beta CDR3 regions were amplified from RNA transcripts. The first round was an RT-PCR using HTBI primers with the Qiagen OneStep RT-PCR kit, and this first round was followed by a second-round multiplex PCR, then size selection and purification. The libraries underwent paired-end sequencing with 100 bp reads on an Illumina HiSeq2000. As for the authors' bioinformatics: SOAPnuke was used to process the reads, removing any read that contained adapters or uncalled bases, had a mean Phred below 15, or lacked an exact match to the constant primer or identifier. High-quality paired reads were merged with COPE v1.2.5. Clonotypes were defined as unique nucleotide sequences and were aligned to IMGT TRB V, D and J references using MiTCR v1.1. The analysis was limited to V-J combinations with a frequency above 0.0001, which together covered 99% to 99.2% of the repertoires. For each V-J combination, a TCR clonal expansion and chaos score was defined as the ratio of F50 clonal expansion to chaos observed in the TCRdist matrix. Welch's t-statistics and random forest were used to narrow the features down to around 12 V-J combinations, which were then fed into a naive Bayes classifier. The similarity between thyroid and blood repertoires was quantified using the Morisita-Horn index. In TCRdb, the public reads were trimmed at Q25 with fastp and aligned with MiXCR, with productive beta chains retained. Under each unique CDR3 protein, matching rows form one entry showing the most common genes and DNA. For this entry, the V and J calls and clone size follow TCRdb and not the study's own pipeline. In all, the sample holds hundreds of thousands of distinct CDR3 sequences, and over 13% of those were seen once. Over 8% of the sample comes from the top ten.

According to the germline V gene, CDR1 reads SGDLS and CDR2 reads YYNGEE. The CDR3 spans 17 residues, counting both ends. Only the CDR3 portion is preserved as DNA: 51 bases, with reading frame beginning at the first base. V is pared back by 0 bases and J by 4 bases, with 19 bases lying between the germline termini. For this clonotype: Its recognized antigen is unknown. Likely a read error: the CDR3 ends without its conserved phenylalanine or tryptophan.

The sequencing input was blood. Rearrangement joined TRBV9 to TRBJ1-2; no confident D gene assignment can be made. The sequence was collected from a woman under 40 with Graves' ophthalmopathy. Donor details come from another sample of the same person, matched by shared clones. At the DNA level, the sequence is TGTGCCAGCAGCGTAGGAGGCCGGGTTTGGGATAGCTATGGCTACACCTCC. Its coded protein is CASSVGGRVWDSYGYTS.